Sequencing of this T cell receptor (beta chain) was carried out in a study of PD-L1 blockade in urothelial cancer. Study in general: The analyses of blood took place 3 weeks (second dose) and 6 weeks after treatment start. T cells numbered a median of about 140,000 in the blood samples.

The protocol was immunoSEQ multiplex PCR, while the TCRdb copy is restricted to in-frame clones and leaves out a portion. The profile shows approximately 100,000 clones, about 85% of them singletons. The CDR3 is 16 amino acids. Germline V lookup: CDR1 SEHNR, CDR2 FQNEAQ (reference sequence). V was pared by 3 bases and J by 2 bases, with 17 bases between. Each patient gave between 1 and 8 samples, pretreatment and on-treatment. The sample here was PBMCs, taken around atezolizumab (anti-PD-L1) treatment. J is TRBJ2-7 and V is TRBV7-9; a possible D gene is TRBD1 (6 bases). The TCR originated in a middle-aged man with urothelial cancer. The CDR3 region is CASSLGTWTAAYEQYF. CDR3 nucleotides: TGTGCCAGCAGCTTGGGGACGTGGACAGCTGCCTACGAGCAGTACTTC.